This record covers a single T cell receptor beta chain. What it recognizes is unknown. Reanalyzing the 5' RACE reads, TCRdb keeps one entry per CDR3 protein, without DNA. This table lists about 540,000 distinct CDR3 sequences. This entry is derived from a study of T cells expressing NK-cell markers. Notes on the study in general: In a few donors, dominant clonotypes made up about 25-60.1% of CD3+CD56-NKG2C+ cells. HCMV specificity of the expanded NKG2C+ T cell clones was not established.

The CDR3 contains 14 residues. From germline, CDR1 is SGHRS and CDR2 YFSETQ. The chain couples TRBV5-1 to TRBJ2-1. This receptor was identified in a man between 18 and 29 years old in good health. The specimen was blood T cells: a sorted CD56 or NKG2C T cell subset, CD4+ or CD8+ T cells, or bulk PBMC T cells (not recorded which). CDR3 residues: CASSLEAPDNEQFF.